The 25 T cell receptor beta chains below all came from one sample that was sequenced in a study of T cells in Graves' hyperthyroidism and ophthalmopathy. Amplification of TCR beta CDR3 regions was performed using RNA transcripts as template. TCR CDR3 underwent first-round RT-PCR with the HTBI primer set. Each CDR3 protein gets one entry after TCRdb re-called the multiplex PCR reads with MiXCR. There are more than 350,000 distinct CDR3 sequences in the sample; more than 12% occur only once, and 32% lies in the top ten. Sample: blood. Receptors were obtained from a woman aged 25 to 39 with Graves' hyperthyroidism.

V usage is TRBV29-1 and J usage is TRBJ1-1; D possibly corresponds to TRBD1 (5 bases). Germline CDR1 is SQVTM and CDR2 is ANQGSEA. V was pared by 6 bases and J by 0 bases, with 8 bases between. This CDR3 has 12 amino acids. CDR3 sequence: CSVTELNTEAFF. The CDR3 DNA follows: TGCAGCGTGACAGAATTGAACACTGAAGCTTTCTTT.

This clonotype came up a few times. The chain is built from TRBV7-2 and TRBJ2-2; 13 bases map to TRBD2. This CDR3 has 18 residues. V gave up 1 base and J gave up 7 bases; unmatched junction bases: 9. CDR1 and CDR2 (germline): SGHTA, FQGNSA. The chain's CDR3 is CASSLGGLAGNWDGELFF. In nucleotides, the CDR3 is TGTGCCAGCAGCTTAGGGGGACTAGCGGGAAATTGGGACGGGGAGCTGTTTTTT.

This clonotype showed up many times. The CDR3 DNA reads as TGTGCCAGCAGCCCCCCTAGCGCCAACCAAGAGACCCAGTACTTC. Encoded protein: CASSPPSANQETQYF. This chain links TRBV7-9 with TRBJ2-5, with D possibly being TRBD2 (6 bases). CDR3 size: 15 residues. Germline V gene data show CDR1 as SEHNR and CDR2 as FQNEAQ (reference sequence). V shed 5 bases and J shed 0 bases, with 13 bases lying between them.

The CDR3 loop reads CASTFYLAGVPGELFF. CDR3 coding DNA: TGTGCCAGCACCTTCTATCTAGCGGGAGTTCCCGGGGAGCTGTTTTTT. The V and J genes are TRBV5-6 and TRBJ2-2; 10 nucleotides line up with TRBD2. Germline loops: CDR1 SGHDT, CDR2 YYEEEE. The J segment lost 6 bases and the V segment lost 6 bases, leaving 11 bases of the junction unmatched. The CDR3 spans 16 residues.

The table lists this clonotype with a count of one. This could be a read error, since a much larger clone is one nucleotide away. The rearrangement uses TRBV6-1 and TRBJ2-3; 10 bases fit TRBD2. Germline CDR1 MNHNS, CDR2 SASEGT. V was clipped by 2 bases and J by 4 bases; unmatched bases: 12. The CDR3 is made up of 18 amino acids. As DNA, the CDR3 is TGTGCCAGCAGTGAATCCGCCCAACTAGCGGGAAACGCAGATACGCAGTATTTT. Its translation is CASSESAQLAGNADTQYF.

The V gene is TRBV20-1, the J gene TRBJ2-7, with TRBD1 matching over 11 bases. The CDR3 totals 15 residues. The V segment lost 1 base and the J segment 5 bases; nucleotides outside the gene matches: 7. In germline, CDR1 is DFQATT, CDR2 SNEGSKA (reference sequence). The CDR3 loop is CSARAGTGGNHEQYF. CDR3 sequence (DNA): TGCAGTGCTAGAGCGGGGACAGGGGGGAATCACGAGCAGTACTTC.

The rearrangement uses TRBV5-1 and TRBJ2-7; 8 bases align to TRBD2. Germline V gene data show CDR1 as SGHRS and CDR2 as YFSETQ. The CDR3 covers 16 residues. The V and J ends lost 4 bases and 0 bases, in that order; junction bases with no gene match: 9. The CDR3 region is CASSPGSSGSSYEQYF. As DNA, the CDR3 is TGCGCCAGCAGCCCTGGGTCGAGCGGGAGCTCCTACGAGCAGTACTTC.

In this sample, this clonotype turned up many times. V usage is TRBV11-2 and J usage is TRBJ2-3, with 10 bases matching TRBD2. From germline, CDR1 is SGHAT and CDR2 FQNNGV. V was clipped by 7 bases and J by 2 bases; unmatched bases: 9. The CDR3 extends over 16 amino acids. The CDR3 spells CASNFIAGGITDTQYF. The DNA for the CDR3 is TGTGCCAGCAACTTCATAGCGGGAGGAATCACAGATACGCAGTATTTT. The whole variable domain, filled in from reference TRBV11-2 and TRBJ2-3, reads EAGVAQSPRYKIIEKRQSVAFWCNPISGHATLYWYQQILGQGPKLLIQFQNNGVVDDSQLPKDRFSAERLKGVDSTLKIQPAKLEDSAVYLCASNFIAGGITDTQYFGPGTRLTVL.

This clonotype was recorded a few times. CDR3 sequence (DNA): TGTGCCAGCAGCTTAGCGCTCATGAACACTGAAGCTTTCTTT. This gives the protein CASSLALMNTEAFF. The V gene is TRBV7-2, the J gene TRBJ1-1; D gene ambiguous. This CDR3 contains 14 residues. V lost 0 bases and J lost 0, with 5 bases in between. Germline CDR1 SGHTA, CDR2 FQGNSA.

This clonotype was counted at least ten times. The rearrangement uses TRBV12-3 or TRBV12-4 and TRBJ1-5; no reliable D call. CDR3 length: 13 residues. Trimming removed 6 bases from V and 0 bases from J, with 6 bases in between. The CDR3: CASSGSSNQPQHF. Here the CDR3 DNA reads TGTGCCAGCAGCGGATCTAGCAATCAGCCCCAGCATTTT.

This clonotype was seen many times. The CDR3 loop reads CASSSSGSVHNEQFF. CDR3 DNA: TGCGCCAGCAGCTCTAGCGGGAGCGTCCACAATGAGCAGTTCTTC. V gene TRBV5-1 combines with J gene TRBJ2-1; 10 positions agree with TRBD2. The J segment lost 5 bases and the V segment lost 3 bases, leaving 5 bases of the junction unmatched. CDR3 length: 15 amino acids. Germline V gene data show CDR1 as SGHRS and CDR2 as YFSETQ.

This clonotype was found many times. V usage is TRBV11-2 and J usage is TRBJ2-7; tentatively, D is TRBD2 (5 bases). The germline V gene encodes CDR1 SGHAT and CDR2 FQNNGV. CDR3 length equals 14 residues. Trimming left V 4 bases short and J 1 base short, with 11 bases between. In DNA, the CDR3 is TGTGCCAGCAGCTCCCGAACGGGGTCCTACGAGCAGTACTTC. Its translation is CASSSRTGSYEQYF.

A few counts support this clonotype. The chain has TRBV7-9 and TRBJ1-1; D possibly corresponds to TRBD1 (6 bases). V was pared by 5 bases and J by 10 bases, with 14 bases between. Germline V lookup: CDR1 SEHNR, CDR2 FQNEAQ (reference sequence). CDR3 length: 12 amino acids. CDR3 nucleotide sequence: TGTGCCAGCAGCCGGACAGAAGGCGCAGCTTTCTTT. The encoded protein is CASSRTEGAAFF.

The chain is built from TRBV12-5 and TRBJ1-3; D ambiguous. In germline, CDR1 is LGHNT, CDR2 FRNRAP. V lost 0 bases, J lost 0 bases, and 12 bases lay in between. The CDR3 runs 17 residues. For the CDR3, the DNA is TGTGCTAGTGGTTTGGTACTTGAGGGAACCTCTGGAAACACCATATATTTT. Translating it yields CASGLVLEGTSGNTIYF.

For this clonotype: With a much larger clone just one base away, this may be a read error. The conserved phenylalanine or tryptophan is not found at the CDR3 terminus, so this likely reflects a read error. The chain carries TRBV18 and TRBJ2-1, with 12 nucleotides matching TRBD1. CDR1 KGHSH and CDR2 LQKENI come from the germline V gene. CDR3 size: 15 residues. Germline trimming cut 2 bases from V and 7 bases from J; bases unmatched to any gene: 3. Here the CDR3 DNA reads TGTGCCAGCTCACCAGGGACAGGGGGCGGGAATGAGCAGTTCTCC. Translating it yields CASSPGTGGGNEQFS.

A word on this clonotype: This could be a read error, since a much larger clone is one nucleotide away. V gene TRBV30 combines with J gene TRBJ2-1; the match to TRBD1 covers 9 bases. The CDR3 extends over 13 amino acids. The germline gives CDR1 GTSNPN, CDR2 SVGIG (reference sequence). The CDR3 sequence: CAWARTGAREQHF. The CDR3 region has the DNA TGTGCCTGGGCTCGGACAGGGGCGCGTGAGCAGCACTTC.

The chain has TRBV27 and TRBJ1-5; maybe TRBD1 (6 bases). Germline assignment: CDR1 MNHEY and CDR2 SMNVEV (reference sequence). This CDR3 is built from 14 residues. Trimming removed 1 base from V and 4 bases from J, with 8 bases in between. As DNA, the CDR3 is TGTGCCAGCAGTTTATTTAGGGGGAATCAGCCCCAGCATTTT. It translates to CASSLFRGNQPQHF.

The rearrangement joins TRBV7-6 to TRBJ2-2; 9 positions match TRBD2. Germline loops: CDR1 SGHVS, CDR2 FNYEAQ. V was clipped by 4 bases and J by 3 bases; unmatched bases: 6. The CDR3 consists of 16 residues. Here the CDR3 DNA reads TGTGCCAGCAGCTCTCGCCCTAGCGGGGACACCGGGGAGCTGTTTTTT. This translates into CASSSRPSGDTGELFF.

This clonotype was seen a handful of times. The chain recombines TRBV28 with TRBJ2-7; 9 nucleotides line up with TRBD2. V trimming: 5 bases; J trimming: 5 bases; junction bases outside the gene matches: 10. Germline values: CDR1 MDHEN, CDR2 SYDVKM. CDR3 length equals 15 residues. CDR3 sequence: CASSRAFSGGNEQYF. The DNA of the CDR3 is TGTGCCAGCAGTAGGGCTTTTAGCGGGGGCAACGAGCAGTACTTC. The full variable domain, its missing parts supplied by reference TRBV28 and TRBJ2-7, is DVKVTQSSRYLVKRTGEKVFLECVQDMDHENMFWYRQDPGLGLRLIYFSYDVKMKEKGDIPEGYSVSREKKERFSLILESASTNQTSMYLCASSRAFSGGNEQYFGPGTRLTVT.

In its sample, this clonotype was seen a few times. This rearrangement joins TRBV7-7 to TRBJ2-7; 9 positions agree with TRBD1. V dropped 5 bases and J dropped 5; count of bases not matched to a gene: 10. This CDR3 is 15 amino acids long. The germline CDR1 and CDR2 sequences are SSHAT and FNYEAQ (reference sequence). The DNA of the CDR3 is TGTGCCAGCAGCCGCGGGACAGGGACGTCCGACGAGCAGTACTTC. It specifies CASSRGTGTSDEQYF.

At least ten counts were recorded for this clonotype. The rearrangement joins TRBV7-8 to TRBJ2-3, with 9 nucleotides matching TRBD2. The CDR3 spans 16 residues. V gave up 7 bases and J gave up 6 bases; unmatched junction bases: 14. Germline V gives CDR1 SGHVS, CDR2 FQNEAQ. DNA for the CDR3: TGTGCCAGCACCATTCCGGGACTAGCCAAGGGCGATACGCAGTATTTT. This gives the protein CASTIPGLAKGDTQYF.

The chain has TRBV15 and TRBJ1-2; D call uncertain. The CDR3 is 15 amino acids. Germline V gene lookup returns CDR1 LNHNV and CDR2 YYDKDF (reference sequence). V lost 0 bases to trimming and J lost 8 bases, with 16 bases between them. CDR3 sequence (DNA): TGTGCCACCAGCAGAGATGAGGTGCAAGGGAGCGGCTACACCTTC. As protein: CATSRDEVQGSGYTF. The full variable domain, completed using reference TRBV15 and TRBJ1-2, is DAMVIQNPRYQVTQFGKPVTLSCSQTLNHNVMYWYQQKSSQAPKLLFHYYDKDFNNEADTPDNFQSRRPNTSFCFLDIRSPGLGDTAMYLCATSRDEVQGSGYTFGSGTRLTVV.

This clonotype was found a few times. The rearrangement links TRBV6-1 to TRBJ1-2; TRBD1 matches 7 bases. CDR1 MNHNS and CDR2 SASEGT come from the germline V gene. The V gene end was trimmed by 4 bases and the J gene end by 8 bases; junction bases not matched to a gene: 4. The CDR3 consists of 12 residues. The CDR3 nucleotides are TGTGCCAGCAGTGGCACAGGGGAAGGCTACACCTTC. It yields the protein CASSGTGEGYTF.

The chain has TRBV2 and TRBJ2-5, with D tentatively TRBD1 or TRBD2 (5 bases each). This CDR3 region has 14 residues. V was clipped by 9 bases and J by 2 bases, with 16 bases between them. The V gene's germline CDR1 is SNHLY and CDR2 FYNNEI. CDR3 sequence: CARAVRDGQETQYF. In DNA form, the CDR3 reads TGTGCCAGAGCGGTAAGGGACGGACAAGAGACCCAGTACTTC.

This clonotype has at least ten counts. The chain is built from TRBV28 and TRBJ1-2; 8 nucleotides line up with TRBD1. The ends lost 5 bases at V and 6 bases at J; junction bases unmatched: 5. Germline CDR1 and CDR2: MDHEN and SYDVKM. This CDR3 is built from 13 residues. The CDR3 nucleotides are TGTGCCAGCAGTCGGACAGGGCGGGATGGCTACACCTTC. This codes for CASSRTGRDGYTF.